The source of this T cell receptor beta chain is a study of blood T cell repertoires in COVID-19. Turning to the study itself: The analysed material was cDNA or gDNA that came from T cells, B-cell-depleted T cells, or PBMCs.

The CDR3 sequence is 13 residues long. Germline assignment: CDR1 MNHEY and CDR2 SVGEGT. V was cut by 5 bases and J by 8 bases, with 13 bases left in between. Original data processing: The authors estimated nucleated cell counts from reference gene primer amplification. Sequenced by immunoSEQ multiplex PCR; TCRdb stores in-frame clones only, minus some. V, J and clone size are taken as reported in that table, and D and trimming were inferred from the DNA itself. The sample contains some 120,000 clones, over 75% of which appear only once. V and J are TRBV6-2 or TRBV6-3 and TRBJ2-1; TRBD2 is a possible D gene (6 bases). This TCR was sampled from a man in his 70s with active or convalescent COVID-19. Sequencing input: peripheral blood. The CDR3 reads CASSPAGTDEQFF. Written as DNA, the CDR3 is TGTGCCAGCAGTCCAGCCGGGACTGATGAGCAGTTCTTC.